What follows describes a single T cell receptor (beta chain). The specificity of this receptor is unknown. Nothing much larger sits one base from this clone, and base qualities are not available. For repertoire sequencing, the TCR beta CDR3 regions were amplified from RNA transcripts. The first round was an RT-PCR using HTBI primers with the Qiagen OneStep RT-PCR kit, and this first round was followed by a second-round multiplex PCR, then size selection and purification. Libraries were sequenced paired-end with 100 bp reads on an Illumina HiSeq2000. For the original study's pipeline: SOAPnuke was used for read processing, and reads with adapters, uncalled bases, a mean Phred below 15, or no exact constant-primer or identifier match were discarded. High-quality paired reads were merged with COPE v1.2.5. Clonotypes were defined as unique nucleotide sequences and were aligned to IMGT TRB V, D and J references using MiTCR v1.1. Only V-J combinations with frequency above 0.0001 were analysed, covering approximately 99% of repertoires. A TCR clonal expansion and chaos score per V-J combination was defined as the ratio of F50 clonal expansion to chaos observed in the TCRdist matrix. Features were reduced by Welch's t-statistics and random forest to approximately 13 V-J combinations, which fed a naive Bayes classifier. The similarity between thyroid and blood repertoires was quantified using the Morisita-Horn index. In TCRdb, the public reads were trimmed at Q25 with fastp and aligned with MiXCR, with productive beta chains retained. Identical CDR3 protein sequences are pooled into one entry, listed with their most common genes and DNA. What appears here as the V and J calls and clone size reflects TCRdb's work, not the paper's. The sample table shows over a million distinct CDR3 sequences, and 36% are seen once. 11% of the sample is held by the ten biggest clonotypes.

These data belong to a study of Graves' ophthalmopathy and Graves' hyperthyroidism (dated by TCRdb to 2016 to 2019). About the study as a whole: Hyperthyroidism was considered stable if no progression to ophthalmopathy occurred within 18 months of follow-up. The study used signatures of the TCR beta repertoire to tell Graves' ophthalmopathy apart from Graves' hyperthyroidism and to predict which patients would progress to ophthalmopathy. In total, some 140 blood samples were TCR-sequenced: approximately 42 ophthalmopathy, over 70 hyperthyroidism and around 17 hyperthyroidism-to-ophthalmopathy patients. To explore V-J signatures that separate ophthalmopathy from hyperthyroidism, a discovery set of more than 95 patients was enrolled, consisting of about 41 with ophthalmopathy and roughly 57 with stable hyperthyroidism. The independent validation cohort included about 19 hyperthyroidism patients plus 17 patients who later progressed from hyperthyroidism to ophthalmopathy. In roughly 6 hyperthyroidism patients, the T-cell repertoires found in thyroid tissue were compared with those found in blood. Once sampling was done, hyperthyroidism patients were given methimazole at a starting dose of 30 mg daily, while ophthalmopathy patients were given high-dose intravenous methylprednisolone. What the work shows at the level of the full study, not this receptor alone: No statistical method was used to predetermine the sample size, and group allocation was not hidden from the investigators. Most expanded thyroid clonotypes with a frequency above 0.001 also appeared in blood, which suggests that blood repertoires may reflect the immune response in the thyroid. In cross-validation, the 13-signature model distinguished ophthalmopathy from stable hyperthyroidism with about 88% sensitivity and around 82% specificity, and in the test set the corresponding values were approximately 80% and 68%. In validation, the model predicted ophthalmopathy progression with more than 55% sensitivity and about 73% specificity; more than ten predicted patients were CT-confirmed with GO in a median of around 6 months.

Hyperthyroidism patients were newly diagnosed, were aged 18 to 65 years, and had a disease duration under 2 months. Patients with other autoimmune diseases, uncontrolled infections, pregnancy or lactation were excluded from the study. Diagnosis relied on clinical symptoms, serum thyroxine, TRAb, thyroid ultrasound and orbital computed tomography. Total RNA was extracted using Trizol reagent, and RNA quality was checked on an Agilent 2100 Bioanalyzer. The CDR3 sequence holds 15 residues, the cysteine and phenylalanine included. Left in the record is the CDR3 DNA by itself, 45 bases read in frame from the first base. V loses 7 bases of germline sequence and J loses 6 bases, and the interval between the two ends is 21 bases.

The receptor was isolated from an adult man with Graves' hyperthyroidism. The chain was built from TRBV12-3 or TRBV12-4 and TRBJ1-1; the D gene is perhaps TRBD1, on 6 matching bases. Material for sequencing was peripheral blood or thyroid tissue (not recorded which). The sequence in DNA is TGTGCCAGCATCTCACCCAGGGGAGTTCGCGCTGAAGCTTTCTTT. The encoded protein is CASISPRGVRAEAFF.